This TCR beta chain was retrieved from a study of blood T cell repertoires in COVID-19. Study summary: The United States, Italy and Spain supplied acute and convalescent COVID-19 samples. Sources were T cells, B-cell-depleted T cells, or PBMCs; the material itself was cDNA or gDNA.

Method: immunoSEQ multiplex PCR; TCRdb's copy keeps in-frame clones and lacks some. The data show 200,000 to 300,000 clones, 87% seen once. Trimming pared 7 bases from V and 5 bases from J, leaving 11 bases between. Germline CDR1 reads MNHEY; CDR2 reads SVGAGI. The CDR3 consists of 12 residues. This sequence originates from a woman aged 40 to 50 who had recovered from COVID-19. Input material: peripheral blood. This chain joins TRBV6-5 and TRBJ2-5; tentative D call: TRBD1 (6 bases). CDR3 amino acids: CASKTGWETQYF. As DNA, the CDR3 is TGTGCCAGCAAAACAGGGTGGGAGACCCAGTACTTC.